The 21 T cell receptor beta chains below were found in one sample sequenced in a study of cytomegalovirus exposure and HLA in healthy donors. The PCR used 60 Vbeta and 13 Jbeta primers. Assay: immunoSEQ multiplex PCR; the TCRdb copy retains only in-frame clones and omits some. The data show 150,000 to 200,000 clones, roughly 88% seen once. What was sequenced was PBMCs. Receptor source: a man in his fifties or sixties in good health and CMV-seropositive.

The chain joins TRBV5-1 to TRBJ2-5, with D possibly being TRBD1 (6 bases). The germline V gene has CDR1 SGHRS and CDR2 YFSETQ. Deletions cut 0 bases from V and 4 bases from J, with 13 bases between. This CDR3 has 15 residues. The CDR3 here is CASSLAQGPAETQYF. Written as DNA, the CDR3 is TGCGCCAGCAGCTTGGCTCAGGGGCCCGCAGAGACCCAGTACTTC. Variable domain in full (rest from reference TRBV5-1 and TRBJ2-5): KAGVTQTPRYLIKTRGQQVTLSCSPISGHRSVSWYQQTPGQGLQFLFEYFSETQRNKGNFPGRFSGRQFSNSRSEMNVSTLELGDSALYLCASSLAQGPAETQYFGPGTRLLVL.

The chain uses TRBV25-1 and TRBJ2-3, with 7 bases fitting TRBD1. J gave up 4 bases and V 5 bases, and 6 bases lay outside the gene matches. This CDR3 region has 14 residues. The germline gives CDR1 MGHDK, CDR2 SYGVNS. This CDR3 reads CASSWSQGADTQYF. As DNA, the CDR3 is TGTGCCAGCAGTTGGAGTCAGGGGGCAGATACGCAGTATTTT.

The CDR3 DNA reads TGTGCCAGCGGGGAGGGCAGGGCGACGACTGAAGCTTTCTTT. It translates to CASGEGRATTEAFF. V usage is TRBV6-1 and J usage is TRBJ1-1; D possibly corresponds to TRBD1 (5 bases). Germline CDR1 and CDR2: MNHNS and SASEGT. Trimming left V 8 bases short and J 5 bases short, with 18 bases between. The CDR3 spans 14 residues.

The chain uses TRBV6-1 and TRBJ2-7; 7 bases line up with TRBD2. The CDR3 is 17 residues long. V shed 3 bases, J shed 1 base, and the junction held 12 bases outside the gene matches. Looked up from germline, CDR1 is MNHNS and CDR2 is SASEGT. The CDR3 DNA sequence: TGTGCCAGCAGTGAGTTTCGCGGGAGTTTGGGATCCTACGAGCAGTACGTC. This codes for CASSEFRGSLGSYEQYV.

V gene TRBV29-1 combines with J gene TRBJ2-3; TRBD2 matches 13 bases. The germline V gene has CDR1 SQVTM and CDR2 ANQGSEA. CDR3 length: 16 residues. The V gene end was trimmed by 5 bases and the J gene end by 3 bases; junction bases not matched to a gene: 8. CDR3 sequence (DNA): TGCAGCGTTTCTGGACTAGCGGGAGTAGGAACAGATACGCAGTATTTT. As protein: CSVSGLAGVGTDTQYF.

This chain links TRBV6-5 with TRBJ1-5, with D hard to call. This CDR3 region has 15 residues. V shed 7 bases and J shed 0 bases, with 13 bases lying between them. Germline values: CDR1 MNHEY, CDR2 SVGAGI. CDR3 bases: TGTGCCAGCATCGAGGGCGGTTATAGCAATCAGCCCCAGCATTTT. Protein sequence: CASIEGGYSNQPQHF.

The chain uses TRBV11-2 and TRBJ2-5, with D possibly being TRBD1 (6 bases). Germline CDR1 SGHAT, CDR2 FQNNGV. The ends were cut back, 5 bases at V and 5 bases at J, with 12 bases in the middle. This CDR3 is built from 13 residues. The DNA for the CDR3 is TGTGCCAGCAGCCCAAGGGGGTTGGAGACCCAGTACTTC. Encoded protein: CASSPRGLETQYF.

This clone was observed a handful of times. This sequence joins TRBV6-6 and TRBJ2-3; 8 nucleotides agree with TRBD2. The CDR3 totals 15 residues. The germline V gene encodes CDR1 MNHNY and CDR2 SVGAGI (reference sequence). Germline trimming cut 6 bases from V and 4 bases from J; bases unmatched to any gene: 9. The CDR3 sequence is CASRTSGGTSDTQYF. Written as DNA, the CDR3 is TGTGCCAGCAGGACGAGCGGGGGCACGTCAGATACGCAGTATTTT.

The V and J genes are TRBV6-5 and TRBJ1-1; a weak D match, TRBD1 (5 bases). CDR3 length: 15 amino acids. Germline-derived CDR1 and CDR2 are MNHEY and SVGAGI. V gave up 6 bases and J gave up 4 bases, with 18 bases separating them. This CDR3 reads CASRSLGGMSTEAFF. As DNA, the CDR3 is TGTGCCAGCAGGTCCTTGGGGGGGATGAGCACTGAAGCTTTCTTT.

The chain employs TRBV5-1 and TRBJ1-2; TRBD1 aligns across 7 bases. This CDR3 region has 14 residues. Germline CDR1 reads SGHRS; CDR2 reads YFSETQ. J lost 6 bases, V lost 0 bases, and 5 bases had no gene match. The CDR3 reads CASSLEQGNHGYTF. The CDR3 coding sequence is TGCGCCAGCAGCTTGGAACAGGGGAACCATGGCTACACCTTC.

The rearrangement links TRBV2 to TRBJ2-5; tentative D call: TRBD2 (5 bases). Trimming left V 0 bases short and J 7 bases short, with 15 bases between. The V gene's germline CDR1 is SNHLY and CDR2 FYNNEI. The CDR3 has 15 residues. The CDR3 coding sequence is TGTGCCAGCAGTGAAGCGACGGCAGCGGTGGGGACCCAGTACTTC. Translating gives CASSEATAAVGTQYF.

V and J are TRBV2 and TRBJ2-2, with D unresolved. Germline V CDR1 and CDR2: SNHLY, FYNNEI. Trimming stripped 5 bases from V and 8 bases from J, with 12 bases between. CDR3 length: 13 amino acids. The CDR3 bases are TGTGCCAGCAGTATCCACGGTATGGGGGAGCTGTTTTTT. This translates into CASSIHGMGELFF.

The chain recombines TRBV25-1 with TRBJ1-2; TRBD1 aligns across 10 bases. The CDR3 contains 14 residues. Germline values: CDR1 MGHDK, CDR2 SYGVNS. The ends lost 1 base at V and 6 bases at J; junction bases unmatched: 2. The DNA for the CDR3 is TGTGCCAGCAGTGAATCCGGGACAGGGGATGGCTACACCTTC. Its translation is CASSESGTGDGYTF.

The V call is TRBV6-1, the J call TRBJ1-5; D uncertain. V lost 5 bases to trimming and J lost 2 bases, with 7 bases between them. The CDR3 is made up of 13 amino acids. Germline CDR1 and CDR2: MNHNS and SASEGT. The CDR3: CASSSFGNQPQHF. The CDR3, as DNA: TGTGCCAGCAGTTCCTTCGGCAATCAGCCCCAGCATTTT.

This clone was seen a few times. The genes are TRBV6-5 and TRBJ1-4; D might be TRBD1 (5 bases). The CDR3 runs to 14 residues. Germline CDR1 and CDR2: MNHEY and SVGAGI. V lost 6 bases to trimming and J lost 3 bases, with 11 bases between them. CDR3 sequence: CASSDARANEKLFF. Written as DNA, the CDR3 is TGTGCCAGCAGCGACGCCAGGGCTAATGAAAAACTGTTTTTT.

The chain employs TRBV19 and TRBJ2-7; TRBD2 aligns across 9 bases. Germline V gene lookup returns CDR1 LNHDA and CDR2 SQIVND (reference sequence). The V and J ends lost 2 bases and 6 bases, in that order; junction bases with no gene match: 11. CDR3 length equals 16 residues. The chain's CDR3 is CASSILAGGPLGEQYV. CDR3 nucleotide sequence: TGTGCCAGTAGTATACTGGCGGGAGGGCCTTTAGGCGAGCAGTACGTC.

The chain has TRBV19 and TRBJ1-2, with 8 bases that match TRBD1. The CDR3 is 14 amino acids. Germline CDR1 is LNHDA and CDR2 is SQIVND (reference sequence). The V segment lost 3 bases and the J segment 6 bases; nucleotides outside the gene matches: 6. The CDR3 loop is CASSMGQGANGYTF. As DNA, the CDR3 is TGTGCCAGTAGTATGGGGCAGGGGGCAAATGGCTACACCTTC.

This sequence joins TRBV2 and TRBJ1-6; no clear D gene. CDR3 length: 16 residues. V was pared by 3 bases and J by 0 bases, with 9 bases between. Germline CDR1 SNHLY, CDR2 FYNNEI. The CDR3 here is CASSDRRSSYNSPLHF. CDR3 in DNA: TGTGCCAGCAGTGATCGGCGGAGCTCCTATAATTCACCCCTCCACTTT.

The chain is built from TRBV11-3 and TRBJ2-3; 12 bases are a match to TRBD2. The CDR3 length is 17 residues. V was clipped by 3 bases and J by 3 bases; unmatched bases: 7. From germline, CDR1 is SGHNT and CDR2 YENEEA. CDR3 sequence reads: CASSFWTSGVSTDTQYF. In DNA, the CDR3 is TGTGCCAGCAGCTTTTGGACTAGCGGGGTATCTACAGATACGCAGTATTTT.

Only a few counts were recorded for this clone. The genes are TRBV5-6 and TRBJ2-7; D is ambiguous. Germline lookup yields CDR1 SGHDT and CDR2 YYEEEE. V lost 0 bases, J lost 5 bases, and 3 bases lay in between. The CDR3 is 11 amino acids. This CDR3 is CASSLADEQYF. CDR3 bases: TGTGCCAGCAGCTTGGCGGACGAGCAGTACTTC.

J is TRBJ1-4 and V is TRBV11-2, with D hard to call. The CDR3 runs to 14 residues. The V end was cut by 5 bases, the J end by 8 bases, with 15 bases between. Germline CDR1 and CDR2: SGHAT and FQNNGV. This CDR3 reads CASSPGGEGEKLFF. The CDR3 DNA reads as TGTGCCAGCAGCCCTGGAGGTGAAGGAGAAAAACTGTTTTTT.